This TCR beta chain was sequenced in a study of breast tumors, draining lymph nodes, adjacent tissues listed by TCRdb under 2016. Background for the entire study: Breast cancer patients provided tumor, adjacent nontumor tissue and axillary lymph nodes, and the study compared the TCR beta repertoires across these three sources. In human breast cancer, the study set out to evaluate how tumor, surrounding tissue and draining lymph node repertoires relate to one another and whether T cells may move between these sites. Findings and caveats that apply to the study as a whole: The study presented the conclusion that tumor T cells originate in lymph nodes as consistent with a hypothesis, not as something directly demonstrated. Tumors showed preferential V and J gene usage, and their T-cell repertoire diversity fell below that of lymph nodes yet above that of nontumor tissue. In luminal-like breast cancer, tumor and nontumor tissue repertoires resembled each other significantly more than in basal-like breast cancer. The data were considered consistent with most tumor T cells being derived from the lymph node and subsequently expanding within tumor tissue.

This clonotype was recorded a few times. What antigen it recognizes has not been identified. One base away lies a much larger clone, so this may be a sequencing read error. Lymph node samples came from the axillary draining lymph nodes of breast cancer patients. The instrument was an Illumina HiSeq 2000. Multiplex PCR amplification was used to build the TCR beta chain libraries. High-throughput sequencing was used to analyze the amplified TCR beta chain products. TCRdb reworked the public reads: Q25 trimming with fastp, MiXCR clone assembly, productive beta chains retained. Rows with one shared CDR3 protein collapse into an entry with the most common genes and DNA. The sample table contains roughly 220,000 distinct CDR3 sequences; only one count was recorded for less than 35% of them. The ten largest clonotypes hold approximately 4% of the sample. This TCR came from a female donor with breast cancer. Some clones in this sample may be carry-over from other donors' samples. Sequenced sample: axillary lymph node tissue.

The nucleotide sequence is given as TGTGCCAGCAGCTTAGGGGTAGCGTATGATCGCACAGATCCGCAGTATTTT. Translated, it gives CASSLGVAYDRTDPQYF. The V and J segments used are TRBV7-2 and TRBJ2-3, with TRBD2 tentatively as D gene (5 bases match). CDR1 and CDR2 (SGHTA, FQGNSA) derive from the germline V gene. Taken from cysteine to phenylalanine, the CDR3 has 17 residues. Of the read, only the CDR3 DNA is kept; its 51 bases are in frame from base 1.